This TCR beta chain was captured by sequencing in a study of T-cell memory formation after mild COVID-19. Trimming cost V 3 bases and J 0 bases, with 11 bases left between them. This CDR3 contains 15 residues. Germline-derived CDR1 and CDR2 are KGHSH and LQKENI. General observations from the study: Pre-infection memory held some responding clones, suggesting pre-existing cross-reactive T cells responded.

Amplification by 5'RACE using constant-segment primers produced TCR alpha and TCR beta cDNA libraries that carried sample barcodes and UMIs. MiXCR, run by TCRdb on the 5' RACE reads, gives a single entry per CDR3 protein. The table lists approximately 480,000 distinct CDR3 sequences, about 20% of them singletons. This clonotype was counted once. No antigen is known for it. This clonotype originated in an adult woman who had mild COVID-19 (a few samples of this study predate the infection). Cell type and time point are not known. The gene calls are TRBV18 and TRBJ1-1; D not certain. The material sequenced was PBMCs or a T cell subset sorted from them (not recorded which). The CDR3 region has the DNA TGTGCCAGCTCACCTTGGGAGGACGTGAACACTGAAGCTTTCTTT. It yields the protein CASSPWEDVNTEAFF.